Shown below are 30 T cell receptor beta chains from a single sample sequenced in a study of blood T cell repertoires in COVID-19. Repertoires were generated with immunoSEQ multiplex PCR, while TCRdb's copy carries only in-frame clones and drops some. The table shows roughly 440,000 clones, with approximately 88% occurring only once. Sample: peripheral blood. Receptors originate from a woman aged 45-60 years with COVID-19, enrolled during active disease.

The genes are TRBV6-6 and TRBJ2-4; TRBD1 agrees at 7 bases. Per the germline V gene, CDR1 is MNHNY and CDR2 is SVGAGI (reference sequence). The trim removed 7 bases at V and 10 bases at J, leaving 16 bases unmatched. This CDR3 spans 15 amino acids. As DNA, the CDR3 is TGTGCCAGCACCACACGAACAGGGGCGACCGCGATTCAGTACTTC. Its protein is CASTTRTGATAIQYF.

The chain has TRBV12-3 or TRBV12-4 and TRBJ1-1; D gene ambiguous. The CDR3 totals 13 residues. V was shortened by 3 bases and J by 3 bases, with 8 bases between the two germline ends. CDR3 nucleotides: TGTGCCAGCAGTTTGGTCGGGGACACTGAAGCTTTCTTT. Translation: CASSLVGDTEAFF.

The chain recombines TRBV5-1 with TRBJ2-1; D perhaps matches TRBD2 (6 bases). The germline V and J ends were trimmed by 2 bases and 7 bases, with 22 bases remaining between them. The CDR3 has 17 amino acids. CDR1 and CDR2 from the germline V gene are SGHRS and YFSETQ. CDR3 in amino acids: CASSFAPTGGGANEQFF. CDR3 in DNA: TGCGCCAGCAGCTTTGCCCCGACTGGGGGAGGTGCGAATGAGCAGTTCTTC.

The chain carries TRBV3-1 (or the pseudogene TRBV3-2) and TRBJ1-3; D is unclear. Germline V gene data show CDR1 as LGHDT and CDR2 as YNNKEL (reference sequence). This CDR3 region has 15 residues. V shed 0 bases and J shed 2 bases, with 8 bases lying between them. Here the CDR3 DNA reads TGTGCCAGCAGCCAAGATGCGGGAGCTGGAAACACCATATATTTT. Translated, it gives CASSQDAGAGNTIYF.

This chain connects TRBV5-4 to TRBJ2-2; tentative D call: TRBD2 (9 bases). CDR1 and CDR2 from the germline V gene are SGHNT and YYREEE (reference sequence). Trimming removed 4 bases from V and 8 bases from J, with 21 bases in between. The CDR3 length is 16 residues. Here the CDR3 reads CASSPGGGGAAGELFF. CDR3 nucleotide sequence: TGTGCCAGCAGCCCAGGGGGCGGGGGGGCCGCAGGGGAGCTGTTTTTT.

Only a few counts were recorded for this clone. V usage is TRBV27 and J usage is TRBJ2-7; 9 nucleotides align to TRBD2. Germline loops: CDR1 MNHEY, CDR2 SMNVEV (reference sequence). The J segment lost 6 bases and the V segment lost 6 bases, leaving 9 bases of the junction unmatched. The CDR3 has 14 amino acids. The CDR3 reads CASSPGTSFSEQYF. CDR3 sequence (DNA): TGTGCCAGCAGCCCCGGGACTAGCTTCTCCGAGCAGTACTTC.

The gene calls are TRBV9 and TRBJ2-1, with 9 bases fitting TRBD1. The CDR3 spans 15 residues. Per the germline V gene, CDR1 is SGDLS and CDR2 is YYNGEE. The junction had 9 bases not matched to a gene; V was cut back by 4 bases and J by 7 bases. The CDR3 reads CASSPRGQGGNEQFF. The CDR3 DNA reads as TGTGCCAGCAGCCCACGGGGACAGGGTGGAAATGAGCAGTTCTTC.

This clone was seen once. The gene calls are TRBV4-1 and TRBJ1-2; 9 positions match TRBD1. The CDR3 extends over 13 amino acids. With 7 bases clipped from V and 13 bases from J, the junction kept 13 bases outside the gene matches. Per germline, CDR1 MGHRA and CDR2 YSYEKL. The CDR3 DNA reads TGCGCCAGCACCCTGGGACAGGGCCGGGGAGCCACCTTC. Its protein is CASTLGQGRGATF.

This clone was picked up one time. The chain employs TRBV6-2 or TRBV6-3 and TRBJ2-1; 10 positions agree with TRBD1. CDR3 length equals 14 residues. The V segment lost 2 bases and the J segment 7 bases; nucleotides outside the gene matches: 2. The germline V gene encodes CDR1 MNHEY and CDR2 SVGEGT. CDR3: CASSYPGQGNEQFF. The CDR3 DNA reads as TGTGCCAGCAGTTACCCGGGACAGGGGAATGAGCAGTTCTTC.

The chain has TRBV7-6 and TRBJ1-2; no firm D call. Germline V gives CDR1 SGHVS, CDR2 FNYEAQ. The CDR3 is 15 residues long. V was clipped by 0 bases and J by 7 bases, with 15 bases between them. Here the CDR3 reads CASSLAGSGPTGYTF. CDR3 bases: TGTGCCAGCAGCTTAGCGGGAAGCGGACCGACTGGCTACACCTTC.

The chain uses TRBV29-1 and TRBJ1-1; D might be TRBD1 (5 bases). Germline V gene lookup returns CDR1 SQVTM and CDR2 ANQGSEA. This CDR3 spans 14 amino acids. V was shortened by 5 bases and J by 1 base, with 14 bases between the two germline ends. CDR3 protein: CSVHPGGTNTEAFF. CDR3 DNA sequence: TGCAGCGTTCACCCAGGCGGGACGAACACTGAAGCTTTCTTT.

V usage is TRBV6-5 and J usage is TRBJ2-1; 10 bases are shared with TRBD1. V gave up 2 bases and J gave up 10 bases; unmatched junction bases: 5. This CDR3 is built from 14 residues. Germline V gives CDR1 MNHEY, CDR2 SVGAGI. CDR3 region: CASSYRDRGSEQFF. The CDR3 nucleotides are TGTGCCAGCAGTTACCGGGACAGGGGAAGCGAGCAGTTCTTC.

This clone was picked up one time. The V and J genes are TRBV10-3 and TRBJ2-3; 8 bases align to TRBD1. The CDR3 has 15 amino acids. Trimming cost V 10 bases and J 1 base; bases outside gene matches: 10. CDR1 ENHRY and CDR2 SYGVKD come from the germline V gene. The chain's CDR3 is CATEDRARGTDTQYF. The CDR3 DNA reads TGTGCCACCGAGGACAGGGCTCGGGGCACAGATACGCAGTATTTT.

The chain uses TRBV3-1 (or the pseudogene TRBV3-2) and TRBJ2-2; 8 nucleotides line up with TRBD1. Germline V gene sequence: CDR1 LGHDT, CDR2 YNNKEL (reference sequence). V dropped 8 bases and J dropped 3; count of bases not matched to a gene: 5. This CDR3 has 14 residues. In DNA, the CDR3 is TGTGCCAGCCGGGACAGGCGTGACACCGGGGAGCTGTTTTTT. This gives the protein CASRDRRDTGELFF.

V usage is TRBV30 and J usage is TRBJ2-3; 13 bases line up with TRBD2. V dropped 3 bases and J dropped 1; count of bases not matched to a gene: 13. Germline V gene sequence: CDR1 GTSNPN, CDR2 SVGIG (reference sequence). This CDR3 has 19 residues. CDR3 sequence reads: CAWSMGLAGLGGGTDTQYF. Here the CDR3 DNA reads TGTGCCTGGAGCATGGGACTAGCGGGGCTCGGAGGGGGCACAGATACGCAGTATTTT.

This rearrangement joins TRBV24-1 to TRBJ2-1; 9 bases line up with TRBD1. With 4 bases clipped from V and 5 bases from J, the junction kept 5 bases outside the gene matches. Germline V gene data show CDR1 as KGHDR and CDR2 as SFDVKD. The CDR3 loop spans 15 amino acids. CDR3 protein: CATSDRDRVDNEQFF. In nucleotides, the CDR3 is TGTGCCACCAGTGACCGGGACAGGGTGGACAATGAGCAGTTCTTC.

The chain combines TRBV5-5 with TRBJ1-1, with 7 bases aligning to TRBD1. This CDR3 is 15 amino acids long. After removal of 2 bases from V and 4 bases from J, the junction contained 8 bases not matched to a gene. Germline V gives CDR1 SGHKS, CDR2 YYEKEE (reference sequence). DNA for the CDR3: TGTGCCAGCAGCTTCCCGCAGGGGGTGCGCACTGAAGCTTTCTTT. Amino acid sequence: CASSFPQGVRTEAFF.

The rearrangement links TRBV23-1 to TRBJ2-7, with 8 bases fitting TRBD2. TRBV23-1 is recorded as an ORF, its role being uncertain. This CDR3 comprises 16 residues. V shed 1 base and J 3 bases; nucleotides not matched to a gene: 8. CDR3 DNA: TGCGCCAGCAGTCAATTACCTGGGACTAGGGTCTACGAGCAGTACTTC. Its translation is CASSQLPGTRVYEQYF.

V gene TRBV30 combines with J gene TRBJ2-1; tentatively, D is TRBD2 (7 bases). Germline CDR1 is GTSNPN and CDR2 is SVGIG (reference sequence). The CDR3 runs 14 residues. Trimming stripped 2 bases from V and 7 bases from J, with 15 bases between. The CDR3, as DNA: TGTGCCTGGAGTTGGGGGGGCGCGGGAAATGAGCAGTTCTTC. Amino acids: CAWSWGGAGNEQFF.

This clone was detected only once. V is TRBV27 and J is TRBJ2-2; D perhaps matches TRBD2 (6 bases). The CDR3 totals 18 residues. Trimming removed 0 bases at V and 4 bases at J, with 18 bases between. From germline, CDR1 is MNHEY and CDR2 SMNVEV (reference sequence). CDR3 sequence reads: CASSLSSFVEGVTGELFF. The CDR3 bases are TGTGCCAGCAGTTTATCATCGTTCGTGGAGGGTGTCACCGGGGAGCTGTTTTTT.

This sequence joins TRBV5-1 and TRBJ1-3; TRBD1 aligns across 9 bases. The germline V gene encodes CDR1 SGHRS and CDR2 YFSETQ. Trimming at V came to 9 bases and at J to 2 bases, leaving 3 bases not matched to a gene. This CDR3 is built from 13 residues. CDR3 sequence (DNA): TGCGCCAACCGGGACAGGGCTGGAAACACCATATATTTT. Protein: CANRDRAGNTIYF.

The CDR3 region has the DNA TGTGCCAGCAGAGACAGGGCCTCTAACTATGGCTACACCTTC. Translating gives CASRDRASNYGYTF. J is TRBJ1-2 and V is TRBV6-5; TRBD1 agrees at 7 bases. CDR1 is MNHEY, CDR2 SVGAGI, per germline. The CDR3 extends over 14 amino acids. The ends lost 6 bases at V and 0 bases at J; junction bases unmatched: 4.

V usage is TRBV5-6 and J usage is TRBJ1-2; D is perhaps TRBD1 (5 bases). The CDR3 loop spans 14 amino acids. Germline CDR1 SGHDT, CDR2 YYEEEE. Deletions cut 4 bases from V and 4 bases from J, with 14 bases between. The CDR3, as DNA: TGTGCCAGCAGCCTACTCCAGGGCCTCTATGGCTACACCTTC. Translating it yields CASSLLQGLYGYTF.

The chain couples TRBV19 to TRBJ2-6, with a weak D call TRBD2 (5 bases). Germline V gene sequence: CDR1 LNHDA, CDR2 SQIVND (reference sequence). CDR3 size: 16 residues. V was cut by 5 bases and J by 0 bases, with 11 bases left in between. The CDR3, as DNA: TGTGCCAGTAGTCCTAGCTCAGTCTCTGGGGCCAACGTCCTGACTTTC. It codes for CASSPSSVSGANVLTF.

The rearrangement links TRBV7-9 to TRBJ2-1; 9 bases are a match to TRBD1. Germline loops: CDR1 SEHNR, CDR2 FQNEAQ (reference sequence). With 4 bases clipped from V and 3 bases from J, the junction kept 4 bases outside the gene matches. CDR3 length equals 15 residues. The CDR3 loop is CASSYTGGVYNEQFF. Written as DNA, the CDR3 is TGTGCCAGCAGCTATACAGGGGGCGTCTACAATGAGCAGTTCTTC. Based on the CDR3 plus reference TRBV7-9 and TRBJ2-1, the full variable domain is DTGVSQNPRHKITKRGQNVTFRCDPISEHNRLYWYRQTLGQGPEFLTYFQNEAQLEKSRLLSDRFSAERPKGSFSTLEIQRTEQGDSAMYLCASSYTGGVYNEQFFGPGTRLTVL.

As for this clone: Other nucleotide sequences in the sample specify the same CDR3. The J gene is TRBJ2-1, the V gene TRBV5-1; TRBD2 matches at 11 bases. The CDR3 totals 16 residues. V lost 0 bases and J lost 5; bases outside the gene matches: 4. CDR1 and CDR2 (germline): SGHRS, YFSETQ. Here the CDR3 DNA reads TGCGCCAGCAGCTTGGGGGTAGCGGGGGGGAACAATGAGCAGTTCTTC. It translates to CASSLGVAGGNNEQFF.

The rearrangement joins TRBV3-1 (or the pseudogene TRBV3-2) to TRBJ2-2; TRBD1 aligns across 9 bases. Per germline, CDR1 LGHDT and CDR2 YNNKEL (reference sequence). The length of the CDR3 is 16 residues. The junction had 5 bases not matched to a gene; V was cut back by 4 bases and J by 2 bases. The CDR3 reads CASSPRQGVNTGELFF. CDR3 DNA: TGTGCCAGCAGCCCCCGACAGGGGGTAAACACCGGGGAGCTGTTTTTT.

This rearrangement joins TRBV18 to TRBJ2-3; 8 bases are a match to TRBD2. The CDR3 is 15 amino acids. J gave up 6 bases and V 3 bases, and 8 bases lay outside the gene matches. Germline V gene data show CDR1 as KGHSH and CDR2 as LQKENI. The CDR3 loop is CASSPKLAELDTQYF. CDR3 nucleotides: TGTGCCAGCTCACCGAAACTAGCGGAATTGGATACGCAGTATTTT.

The chain has TRBV3-1 (or the pseudogene TRBV3-2) and TRBJ2-3, with 8 positions matching TRBD2. The germline gives CDR1 LGHDT, CDR2 YNNKEL (reference sequence). The CDR3 runs 17 residues. J was trimmed by 2 bases and V by 0 bases; bases with no gene match: 7. The CDR3 protein is CASSQDLRGDNTDTQYF. CDR3 bases: TGTGCCAGCAGCCAAGACCTGCGGGGGGACAACACAGATACGCAGTATTTT.

The chain joins TRBV10-3 to TRBJ1-1, with D possibly matching TRBD1 (6 bases). CDR1 and CDR2 from the germline V gene are ENHRY and SYGVKD. CDR3 size: 18 residues. V was clipped by 2 bases and J by 4 bases, with 23 bases between them. CDR3 loop: CAISENTGQRGLGTEAFF. The CDR3 DNA is TGTGCCATCAGTGAGAACACTGGACAGAGGGGATTAGGCACTGAAGCTTTCTTT.